The 31 T cell receptor beta chains below all came from one sample that was sequenced in a study of blood T cell repertoires in COVID-19. Some clones are missing from TCRdb's copy, which holds only in-frame ones; the method was immunoSEQ multiplex PCR. The sample shows more than 250,000 clones, 75% to 90% of them seen only once. Input material: peripheral blood. These receptors came from a man aged 55 to 70 who had recovered from COVID-19.

This rearrangement joins TRBV5-1 to TRBJ1-1; TRBD1 agrees at 10 bases. CDR1 and CDR2 (germline): SGHRS, YFSETQ. The CDR3 runs 15 residues. V lost 2 bases and J lost 1; bases outside the gene matches: 2. CDR3 protein: CASSFRTGGNTEAFF. DNA for the CDR3: TGCGCCAGCAGCTTCCGGACAGGGGGGAACACTGAAGCTTTCTTT.

The CDR3 bases are TGTGCCAGCAGGGAGCTAAGCTCCTATAATTCACCCCTCCACTTT. It yields the protein CASRELSSYNSPLHF. This chain joins TRBV6-5 and TRBJ1-6; no clear D. The CDR3 contains 15 residues. CDR1 and CDR2 from the germline V gene are MNHEY and SVGAGI. With 6 bases removed from V and 0 bases from J, the gap between germline ends came to 9 bases.

The rearrangement joins TRBV6-6 to TRBJ1-5, with 9 bases aligning to TRBD1. The CDR3 is made up of 16 amino acids. In germline, CDR1 is MNHNY, CDR2 SVGAGI (reference sequence). Germline trimming cut 2 bases from V and 3 bases from J; bases unmatched to any gene: 5. CDR3 region: CASSYDRGRNNQPQHF. CDR3 bases: TGTGCCAGCAGTTACGACAGGGGGAGAAACAATCAGCCCCAGCATTTT.

This sequence joins TRBV7-8 and TRBJ1-2; no firm D call. There are 14 residues in the CDR3. The germline CDR1 and CDR2 sequences are SGHVS and FQNEAQ. With 5 bases removed from V and 4 bases from J, the gap between germline ends came to 14 bases. The CDR3 DNA is TGTGCCAGCAGCCGTCAACCGGGGTCCTATGGCTACACCTTC. This codes for CASSRQPGSYGYTF.

This chain links TRBV30 with TRBJ2-2, with TRBD1 identical over 10 bases. Germline V lookup: CDR1 GTSNPN, CDR2 SVGIG (reference sequence). The CDR3 sequence is 16 residues long. V dropped 3 bases and J dropped 6; count of bases not matched to a gene: 10. For the CDR3, the DNA is TGTGCCTGGAGATACTTGGGACAGGGGAAGGCCGGGGAGCTGTTTTTT. The encoded protein is CAWRYLGQGKAGELFF.

The chain carries TRBV3-1 (or the pseudogene TRBV3-2) and TRBJ2-5, with 7 bases that match TRBD2. The CDR3 extends over 14 amino acids. After removal of 0 bases from V and 7 bases from J, the junction contained 5 bases not matched to a gene. CDR1 is LGHDT and CDR2 is YNNKEL in the germline V gene (reference sequence). This CDR3 is CASSQETREGTQYF. The DNA of the CDR3 is TGTGCCAGCAGCCAAGAAACTAGGGAGGGGACCCAGTACTTC.

The rearrangement links TRBV4-1 to TRBJ2-7, with D unclear. The germline CDR1 and CDR2 sequences are MGHRA and YSYEKL. Trimming pared 3 bases from V and 6 bases from J, leaving 15 bases between. This CDR3 is built from 14 residues. CDR3 nucleotides: TGCGCCAGCAGCCAGGGCACCCAGCTCCCCGAGCAGTACTTC. Its translation is CASSQGTQLPEQYF.

The count of this clone is one. J is TRBJ1-2 and V is TRBV5-1, with 7 nucleotides matching TRBD1. The trim removed 0 bases at V and 0 bases at J, leaving 5 bases unmatched. The germline V gene encodes CDR1 SGHRS and CDR2 YFSETQ. The CDR3 consists of 16 residues. This chain's CDR3 is CASSLAIGTANYGYTF. DNA of the CDR3: TGCGCCAGCAGCTTGGCCATAGGGACAGCTAACTATGGCTACACCTTC.

This clone was found many times. The V gene is TRBV5-1, the J gene TRBJ2-7; 7 positions agree with TRBD1. Trimming cost V 3 bases and J 3 bases; bases outside gene matches: 24. The CDR3 totals 20 residues. Germline V gene lookup returns CDR1 SGHRS and CDR2 YFSETQ. The CDR3 coding sequence is TGCGCCAGCAGCTCGGATAGGACAGGACCAAAATATAGAAGCGTCTACGAGCAGTACTTC. It translates to CASSSDRTGPKYRSVYEQYF. The full variable domain, in which reference TRBV5-1 and TRBJ2-7 provide the parts outside the CDR3, is KAGVTQTPRYLIKTRGQQVTLSCSPISGHRSVSWYQQTPGQGLQFLFEYFSETQRNKGNFPGRFSGRQFSNSRSEMNVSTLELGDSALYLCASSSDRTGPKYRSVYEQYFGPGTRLTVT.

A few counts support this clone. The J gene is TRBJ2-7, the V gene TRBV5-1; 8 bases map to TRBD1. V shed 4 bases, J shed 2 bases, and the junction held 8 bases outside the gene matches. The germline CDR1 and CDR2 sequences are SGHRS and YFSETQ. The CDR3 contains 15 residues. The CDR3 DNA follows: TGCGCCAGCAGCCCCCGGACAGGGAGTACCTACGAGCAGTACTTC. It is translated as CASSPRTGSTYEQYF.

The chain carries TRBV7-2 and TRBJ1-1, with 8 bases lining up with TRBD1. After removal of 1 base from V and 5 bases from J, the junction contained 6 bases not matched to a gene. CDR3 size: 15 residues. Germline CDR1 and CDR2: SGHTA and FQGNSA. Here the CDR3 reads CASSLVGQGATEAFF. The CDR3 DNA follows: TGTGCCAGCAGCTTAGTCGGCCAGGGGGCGACTGAAGCTTTCTTT.

The sample holds a few counts of this clone. The rearrangement joins TRBV5-1 to TRBJ2-4; D ambiguous. V was trimmed by 1 base and J by 10 bases, leaving 12 bases between them. Per the germline V gene, CDR1 is SGHRS and CDR2 is YFSETQ. There are 13 residues in the CDR3. Here the CDR3 DNA reads TGCGCCAGCAGCTTGACTCCAGGTCAGATTCAGTACTTC. As protein: CASSLTPGQIQYF.

The chain couples TRBV7-9 to TRBJ2-3; 16 positions agree with TRBD2. The CDR3 loop spans 19 amino acids. Trimming took 3 bases from V and 0 from J; bases not matched to a gene: 6. The germline V gene encodes CDR1 SEHNR and CDR2 FQNEAQ (reference sequence). The CDR3 loop reads CASSFSGLAGGGSTDTQYF. CDR3 nucleotides: TGTGCCAGCAGCTTTTCGGGACTAGCGGGAGGGGGTAGCACAGATACGCAGTATTTT.

The chain couples TRBV18 to TRBJ1-5; 8 bases line up with TRBD1. V was clipped by 3 bases and J by 1 base; unmatched bases: 2. There are 15 residues in the CDR3. The germline gives CDR1 KGHSH, CDR2 LQKENI. The CDR3 reads CASSPGQASNQPQHF. CDR3 DNA sequence: TGTGCCAGCTCACCGGGACAGGCGAGCAATCAGCCCCAGCATTTT. Using reference TRBV18 and TRBJ1-5 for the parts outside the CDR3, the full variable domain is NAGVMQNPRHLVRRRGQEARLRCSPMKGHSHVYWYRQLPEEGLKFMVYLQKENIIDESGMPKERFSAEFPKEGPSILRIQQVVRGDSAAYFCASSPGQASNQPQHFGDGTRLSIL.

This clone was detected a few times. V is TRBV5-8 and J is TRBJ2-1; perhaps TRBD2 as D (6 bases). Germline CDR1 and CDR2: SGHTS and YDEGEE. The length of the CDR3 is 16 residues. V was cut by 0 bases and J by 10 bases, with 20 bases left in between. This CDR3 is CASSLGSLALLGEQFF. As DNA, the CDR3 is TGTGCCAGCAGCTTGGGATCCCTAGCGTTGCTTGGGGAGCAGTTCTTC. The full variable domain, in which reference TRBV5-8 and TRBJ2-1 provide the parts outside the CDR3, is EAGVTQSPTHLIKTRGQQATLRCSPISGHTSVYWYQQALGLGLQFLLWYDEGEERNRGNFPPRFSGRQFPNYSSELNVNALELEDSALYLCASSLGSLALLGEQFFGPGTRLTVL.

The CDR3 loop is CASSYSGQGNTEAFF. For the CDR3, the DNA is TGTGCCAGCAGTTACTCGGGACAGGGGAACACTGAAGCTTTCTTT. The chain has TRBV6-6 and TRBJ1-1; TRBD1 agrees at 9 bases. The CDR3 is 15 residues long. Trimming at V came to 0 bases and at J to 1 base, leaving 0 bases not matched to a gene. Germline loops: CDR1 MNHNY, CDR2 SVGAGI (reference sequence).

The rearrangement joins TRBV5-5 to TRBJ1-4; 8 nucleotides line up with TRBD1. Germline CDR1 and CDR2: SGHKS and YYEKEE (reference sequence). The CDR3 spans 16 residues. Losses at the gene ends were 2 bases for V and 8 bases for J; bases not matched to a gene: 11. CDR3 coding DNA: TGTGCCAGCAGCTTTGAAGGACAGGGAAGTTGGGAAAAACTGTTTTTT. As protein: CASSFEGQGSWEKLFF.

The CDR3 bases are TGTGCCAGCAGTGAATGGGGACAGAACTATGGCTACACCTTC. Protein sequence: CASSEWGQNYGYTF. The chain combines TRBV25-1 with TRBJ1-2; 7 positions match TRBD1. V lost 1 base to trimming and J lost 2 bases; unmatched junction nucleotides: 1. CDR1 and CDR2 from the germline V gene are MGHDK and SYGVNS. The CDR3 is made up of 14 amino acids.

The chain has TRBV6-6 and TRBJ1-5, with a tentative D call TRBD1 (5 bases). V was pared by 5 bases and J by 0 bases, with 14 bases between. CDR1 and CDR2 (germline): MNHNY, SVGAGI (reference sequence). CDR3 length equals 16 residues. The CDR3 coding sequence is TGTGCCAGCAGTCCCCCGGGGGAGGTTAGCAATCAGCCCCAGCATTTT. As protein: CASSPPGEVSNQPQHF.

The V call is TRBV3-1 (or the pseudogene TRBV3-2), the J call TRBJ1-4; tentatively, D is TRBD1 (6 bases). Germline CDR1 is LGHDT and CDR2 is YNNKEL (reference sequence). V dropped 1 base and J dropped 3 bases, with 9 bases sitting between them. CDR3 size: 15 residues. The CDR3, as DNA: TGTGCCAGCAGCCAAGGGGGGCCGGCTAATGAAAAACTGTTTTTT. This codes for CASSQGGPANEKLFF.

A few counts support this clone. The chain links TRBV5-1 to TRBJ2-1, with 7 bases identical to TRBD1. The germline gives CDR1 SGHRS, CDR2 YFSETQ. V dropped 0 bases and J dropped 6; count of bases not matched to a gene: 6. The CDR3 is made up of 15 amino acids. The CDR3 loop reads CASSLEDREANEQFF. CDR3 in DNA: TGCGCCAGCAGCTTGGAAGACAGGGAAGCCAATGAGCAGTTCTTC.

The rearrangement joins TRBV6-5 to TRBJ2-7, with D perhaps matching TRBD1 (6 bases). Germline V CDR1 and CDR2: MNHEY, SVGAGI. The length of the CDR3 is 12 residues. V was trimmed by 6 bases and J by 3 bases, leaving 9 bases between them. In DNA, the CDR3 is TGTGCCAGCAGACCACAGGGCTACGAGCAGTACTTC. This gives the protein CASRPQGYEQYF.

The genes are TRBV27 and TRBJ2-5; 7 positions agree with TRBD1. Germline V gives CDR1 MNHEY, CDR2 SMNVEV (reference sequence). The CDR3 sequence is 13 residues long. With V trimmed by 7 bases and J by 2 bases, 4 bases remained unmatched. The CDR3 reads CASMNRGQETQYF. Here the CDR3 DNA reads TGTGCCAGCATGAACAGGGGACAAGAGACCCAGTACTTC.

The chain links TRBV29-1 to TRBJ2-3; 11 bases are shared with TRBD2. The germline gives CDR1 SQVTM, CDR2 ANQGSEA. J gave up 0 bases and V 3 bases, and 8 bases lay outside the gene matches. The CDR3 covers 17 residues. The CDR3 loop reads CSVDRLAGGGSTDTQYF. The DNA for the CDR3 is TGCAGCGTTGATAGGCTAGCGGGAGGAGGAAGCACAGATACGCAGTATTTT.

V gene TRBV27 combines with J gene TRBJ2-1; possible D gene TRBD2, 7 bases. CDR1 and CDR2 from the germline V gene are MNHEY and SMNVEV (reference sequence). Trimming removed 10 bases at V and 4 bases at J, with 20 bases between. This CDR3 comprises 15 residues. In DNA form, the CDR3 reads TGTGCCACCAGACCGCGGGGGCTCAATTACAATGAGCAGTTCTTC. Residues: CATRPRGLNYNEQFF.

The rearrangement uses TRBV6-5 and TRBJ1-6, with TRBD1 identical over 9 bases. From germline, CDR1 is MNHEY and CDR2 SVGAGI. Germline trimming cut 6 bases from V and 7 bases from J; bases unmatched to any gene: 7. This CDR3 contains 15 residues. CDR3 DNA: TGTGCCAGCAGAGATAAACAGGGGGCAAATTCACCCCTCCACTTT. Its protein is CASRDKQGANSPLHF.

J is TRBJ1-4 and V is TRBV5-1, with TRBD1 matching 9 bases. This CDR3 contains 17 residues. The germline CDR1 and CDR2 sequences are SGHRS and YFSETQ. V lost 0 bases to trimming and J lost 5 bases; unmatched junction nucleotides: 8. The CDR3 spells CASSLDRGQYANEKLFF. DNA for the CDR3: TGCGCCAGCAGCTTGGACAGGGGGCAGTACGCCAATGAAAAACTGTTTTTT.

V usage is TRBV5-4 and J usage is TRBJ2-7; a possible D gene is TRBD1 (5 bases). The V gene lost 0 bases and the J gene lost 2 bases, with 15 bases spanning the gap. Looked up from germline, CDR1 is SGHNT and CDR2 is YYREEE (reference sequence). The CDR3 is 16 amino acids. CDR3 sequence reads: CASSLARQKGAYEQYF. The CDR3 DNA follows: TGTGCCAGCAGCTTGGCCCGACAGAAGGGCGCCTACGAGCAGTACTTC.

V and J are TRBV9 and TRBJ1-1; D is ambiguous. Trimming took 0 bases from V and 0 from J, leaving 12 bases between them. This CDR3 is built from 16 residues. Germline values: CDR1 SGDLS, CDR2 YYNGEE. The CDR3 is CASSVGRARLNTEAFF. In DNA form, the CDR3 reads TGTGCCAGCAGCGTAGGGAGGGCTAGGTTGAACACTGAAGCTTTCTTT.

The chain combines TRBV2 with TRBJ2-5, with 9 bases lining up with TRBD1. The CDR3 is 15 amino acids. The V gene's germline CDR1 is SNHLY and CDR2 FYNNEI. The V and J ends lost 6 bases and 5 bases, in that order; junction bases with no gene match: 10. CDR3 in amino acids: CASRETGQGGETQYF. CDR3 coding DNA: TGTGCCAGCAGGGAGACGGGACAGGGCGGTGAGACCCAGTACTTC.

This clone appeared many times. The J gene is TRBJ2-7, the V gene TRBV15, with TRBD1 matching over 8 bases. After removal of 3 bases from V and 5 bases from J, the junction contained 9 bases not matched to a gene. Germline CDR1 and CDR2: LNHNV and YYDKDF (reference sequence). This CDR3 is built from 15 residues. The CDR3 DNA follows: TGTGCCACCAGCAGGGGCCGGGACAGGAGCAACGAGCAGTACTTC. Residues: CATSRGRDRSNEQYF.